These 8 T cell receptor beta chains share one sample of origin, sequenced in a study of PD-1 blockade in classical Hodgkin lymphoma. The repertoire was sequenced with immunoSEQ multiplex PCR; TCRdb's copy has only in-frame clones and lacks some. The sample includes 43,000 or so clones, roughly 86% of them seen just once. After autologous stem cell transplantation all patients relapsed, and prior brentuximab vedotin exposure differed between cohorts. Sequenced here: peripheral blood mononuclear cells (PBMCs), sampled at baseline. These receptor sequences come from a human donor with classical Hodgkin lymphoma.

The chain joins TRBV19 to TRBJ1-1, with a tentative D call TRBD1 (6 bases). The CDR3 is 13 amino acids. The germline V gene encodes CDR1 LNHDA and CDR2 SQIVND (reference sequence). Trimming cost V 4 bases and J 0 bases, with 6 bases left between them. In nucleotides, the CDR3 is TGTGCCAGTAGTAGGACAGTGAACACTGAAGCTTTCTTT. Its protein is CASSRTVNTEAFF.

This chain uses TRBV27 with TRBJ2-5, with D possibly matching TRBD1 (5 bases). Between the trimmed V and J ends, which lost 8 bases and 6 bases, there was a span of 10 bases. The CDR3 runs 11 residues. Germline CDR1 reads MNHEY; CDR2 reads SMNVEV (reference sequence). The DNA of the CDR3 is TGTGCCAGCCGTCAGGGTCAGACCCAGTACTTC. It is translated as CASRQGQTQYF.

The rearrangement uses TRBV6-1 and TRBJ1-1, with 7 bases fitting TRBD1. From germline, CDR1 is MNHNS and CDR2 SASEGT. Trimming cost V 6 bases and J 10 bases; bases outside gene matches: 5. CDR3 length: 11 amino acids. The CDR3 DNA sequence: TGTGCCAGCAGGACAGGGATCGGAGCTTTCTTT. Amino acid sequence: CASRTGIGAFF.

The genes are TRBV13 and TRBJ2-5, with no clear D. CDR1 and CDR2 (germline): PRHDT, FYEKMQ (reference sequence). The CDR3 is 17 residues long. V gave up 4 bases and J gave up 5 bases, with 23 bases separating them. The CDR3 loop reads CASSSAPLRPQQETQYF. The CDR3 bases are TGTGCCAGCAGCTCCGCCCCCCTCCGGCCCCAGCAGGAGACCCAGTACTTC.

The gene calls are TRBV6-6 and TRBJ2-3; D possibly corresponds to TRBD2 (6 bases). V was clipped by 2 bases and J by 5 bases, with 11 bases between them. Germline CDR1 is MNHNY and CDR2 is SVGAGI (reference sequence). The CDR3 extends over 14 amino acids. CDR3: CASSYQAGGDTQYF. CDR3 nucleotides: TGTGCCAGCAGTTACCAGGCCGGGGGAGATACGCAGTATTTT.

This clone was found once. The chain employs TRBV7-9 and TRBJ1-1; maybe TRBD1 (6 bases). This CDR3 is built from 12 residues. In germline, CDR1 is SEHNR, CDR2 FQNEAQ (reference sequence). With 5 bases removed from V and 4 bases from J, the gap between germline ends came to 8 bases. The CDR3 DNA follows: TGTGCCAGCAGCCGGGGGGCCACTGAAGCTTTCTTT. Protein: CASSRGATEAFF.

V and J are TRBV4-1 and TRBJ2-4; tentative D call: TRBD1 (6 bases). V was clipped by 3 bases and J by 10 bases, with 16 bases between them. Per the germline V gene, CDR1 is MGHRA and CDR2 is YSYEKL. This CDR3 contains 14 residues. This CDR3 reads CASSHITGTQIQYF. The DNA of the CDR3 is TGCGCCAGCAGCCATATTACCGGGACACAGATTCAGTACTTC.

CDR3 sequence: CASPGTDYSNQPQHF. The CDR3 bases are TGTGCCAGCCCCGGGACAGATTATAGCAATCAGCCCCAGCATTTT. This chain uses TRBV7-3 with TRBJ1-5; 7 bases match TRBD1. From germline, CDR1 is SGHTA and CDR2 FQGTGA. Trimming cost V 8 bases and J 0 bases; bases outside gene matches: 7. The CDR3 loop spans 15 amino acids.